These T cell receptor beta chains were read from a single sample in a study of shared clonotypes between healthy human individuals. The repertoire was sequenced with immunoSEQ multiplex PCR; TCRdb's copy has only in-frame clones and lacks some. In the table there are around 2,000,000 clones, roughly 91% of which are singletons. Sequencing was carried out using naive CD8+ T cells from PBMCs. These receptors were taken from a man aged 18 to 29 in good health. Some clones in this sample may be carry-over from other donors' samples. Each CDR3 is given with its conserved first and last residue. Fields, in order: D gene, clone size, V gene, J gene, CDR3 DNA, CDR3 protein. The D gene is left open where the match is weak. Expanded clones are given a class, and other clones once, few, many or no size at all.

>TRBD1|-|TRBV28|TRBJ1-2
TGTGCCATCCCACCCCCCGAAGACAGGGGGCGTGGGTATGGCTACACCTTC
CAIPPPEDRGRGYGYTF
>TRBD1|-|TRBV11-2|TRBJ1-1
TGTGCCAGCAGCAGCCGGGACAGGGGAAGGGAGAATGAAGCTTTCTTT
CASSSRDRGRENEAFF
>-|-|TRBV5-6|TRBJ2-1
TGTGCCAGCAGCTCGCGGCTCGGACAGTGGGCTAATTCCAATGAGCAGTTCTTC
CASSSRLGQWANSNEQFF
>-|-|TRBV11-2|TRBJ2-3
TGTGCCAGCAGCTTCGGAGATCTCGGCGATACGCAGTATTTT
CASSFGDLGDTQYF
>-|-|TRBV6-1|TRBJ2-5
TGTGCCAGCAGTGGTCAGATCGGGGAGACCCAGTACTTC
CASSGQIGETQYF
>TRBD2|-|TRBV6-1|TRBJ2-1
TGTGCCAGCAGACGGAGCGGGATATCCGTGCAGTTCTTC
CASRRSGISVQFF
>-|once|TRBV7-9|TRBJ2-7
TGTGCCAGCAGGCCGCCTCAAATCCCCTACGAGCAGTACTTC
CASRPPQIPYEQYF
>-|-|TRBV9|TRBJ2-2
TGTGCCAGCACGTCGTCCGGGGAGCTGTTTTTT
CASTSSGELFF
>-|-|TRBV7-2|TRBJ2-1
TGTGCCAGCAGCTTAGCCCAGGGACCCCACAATGAGCAGTTCTTC
CASSLAQGPHNEQFF
>-|-|TRBV4-3|TRBJ1-2
TGCGCCAGCAGGGAGGCAGGAAGACCTTACTATGGCTACACCTTC
CASREAGRPYYGYTF
>TRBD1|-|TRBV7-9|TRBJ2-7
TGTGCCAGCAGACCCGGGACAGGGATACACGAGCAGTACTTC
CASRPGTGIHEQYF
>-|-|TRBV7-9|TRBJ1-2
TGTGCCAGCAGCTTGGGTGGGGATGGCTACACCTTC
CASSLGGDGYTF
>-|-|TRBV2|TRBJ2-2
TGTGCCAGCAGTCACGGACTGTTTGACACCGGGGAGCTGTTTTTT
CASSHGLFDTGELFF
>-|-|TRBV5-6|TRBJ2-7
TGTGCCAGCAGCCCGGCAGCCTCCTACGAGCAGTACTTC
CASSPAASYEQYF
>-|-|TRBV14|TRBJ1-1
TGTGCCAGCAGCCAAGGAGTGAACACTGAAGCTTTCTTT
CASSQGVNTEAFF
>-|-|TRBV27|TRBJ2-3
TGTGCCAGCAGTTGGGTCCTGGGTACAGATACGCAGTATTTT
CASSWVLGTDTQYF